This T cell receptor (beta chain) was obtained from a study of blood T cells in healthy people across ages. Of note for this clonotype: Relative to the germline gene, one junction end is altered; a read error may explain this.

The germline CDR1 and CDR2 sequences are DFQATT and SNEGSKA (reference sequence). There are 15 residues in the CDR3. A J-beta primer mix and a sample-barcoded 5' primer were used in a second PCR of roughly 6 to 11 cycles. From the 5' RACE reads, TCRdb called clonotypes with MiXCR, one entry per CDR3 protein. This sample has about 750,000 distinct CDR3 sequences; 50% to 65% occur once, and the top ten carry about two fifths. The clonotype comes from a man of 80 years or more in good health. The gene calls are TRBV20-1 and TRBJ1-1, with no clear D. Sequencing was performed on blood. The CDR3 nucleotides are TGCAGTGCCTTACCGCTAGCGGGAGGGAACAATGAAGCTTTCTTT. Amino acid sequence: CSALPLAGGNNEAFF.